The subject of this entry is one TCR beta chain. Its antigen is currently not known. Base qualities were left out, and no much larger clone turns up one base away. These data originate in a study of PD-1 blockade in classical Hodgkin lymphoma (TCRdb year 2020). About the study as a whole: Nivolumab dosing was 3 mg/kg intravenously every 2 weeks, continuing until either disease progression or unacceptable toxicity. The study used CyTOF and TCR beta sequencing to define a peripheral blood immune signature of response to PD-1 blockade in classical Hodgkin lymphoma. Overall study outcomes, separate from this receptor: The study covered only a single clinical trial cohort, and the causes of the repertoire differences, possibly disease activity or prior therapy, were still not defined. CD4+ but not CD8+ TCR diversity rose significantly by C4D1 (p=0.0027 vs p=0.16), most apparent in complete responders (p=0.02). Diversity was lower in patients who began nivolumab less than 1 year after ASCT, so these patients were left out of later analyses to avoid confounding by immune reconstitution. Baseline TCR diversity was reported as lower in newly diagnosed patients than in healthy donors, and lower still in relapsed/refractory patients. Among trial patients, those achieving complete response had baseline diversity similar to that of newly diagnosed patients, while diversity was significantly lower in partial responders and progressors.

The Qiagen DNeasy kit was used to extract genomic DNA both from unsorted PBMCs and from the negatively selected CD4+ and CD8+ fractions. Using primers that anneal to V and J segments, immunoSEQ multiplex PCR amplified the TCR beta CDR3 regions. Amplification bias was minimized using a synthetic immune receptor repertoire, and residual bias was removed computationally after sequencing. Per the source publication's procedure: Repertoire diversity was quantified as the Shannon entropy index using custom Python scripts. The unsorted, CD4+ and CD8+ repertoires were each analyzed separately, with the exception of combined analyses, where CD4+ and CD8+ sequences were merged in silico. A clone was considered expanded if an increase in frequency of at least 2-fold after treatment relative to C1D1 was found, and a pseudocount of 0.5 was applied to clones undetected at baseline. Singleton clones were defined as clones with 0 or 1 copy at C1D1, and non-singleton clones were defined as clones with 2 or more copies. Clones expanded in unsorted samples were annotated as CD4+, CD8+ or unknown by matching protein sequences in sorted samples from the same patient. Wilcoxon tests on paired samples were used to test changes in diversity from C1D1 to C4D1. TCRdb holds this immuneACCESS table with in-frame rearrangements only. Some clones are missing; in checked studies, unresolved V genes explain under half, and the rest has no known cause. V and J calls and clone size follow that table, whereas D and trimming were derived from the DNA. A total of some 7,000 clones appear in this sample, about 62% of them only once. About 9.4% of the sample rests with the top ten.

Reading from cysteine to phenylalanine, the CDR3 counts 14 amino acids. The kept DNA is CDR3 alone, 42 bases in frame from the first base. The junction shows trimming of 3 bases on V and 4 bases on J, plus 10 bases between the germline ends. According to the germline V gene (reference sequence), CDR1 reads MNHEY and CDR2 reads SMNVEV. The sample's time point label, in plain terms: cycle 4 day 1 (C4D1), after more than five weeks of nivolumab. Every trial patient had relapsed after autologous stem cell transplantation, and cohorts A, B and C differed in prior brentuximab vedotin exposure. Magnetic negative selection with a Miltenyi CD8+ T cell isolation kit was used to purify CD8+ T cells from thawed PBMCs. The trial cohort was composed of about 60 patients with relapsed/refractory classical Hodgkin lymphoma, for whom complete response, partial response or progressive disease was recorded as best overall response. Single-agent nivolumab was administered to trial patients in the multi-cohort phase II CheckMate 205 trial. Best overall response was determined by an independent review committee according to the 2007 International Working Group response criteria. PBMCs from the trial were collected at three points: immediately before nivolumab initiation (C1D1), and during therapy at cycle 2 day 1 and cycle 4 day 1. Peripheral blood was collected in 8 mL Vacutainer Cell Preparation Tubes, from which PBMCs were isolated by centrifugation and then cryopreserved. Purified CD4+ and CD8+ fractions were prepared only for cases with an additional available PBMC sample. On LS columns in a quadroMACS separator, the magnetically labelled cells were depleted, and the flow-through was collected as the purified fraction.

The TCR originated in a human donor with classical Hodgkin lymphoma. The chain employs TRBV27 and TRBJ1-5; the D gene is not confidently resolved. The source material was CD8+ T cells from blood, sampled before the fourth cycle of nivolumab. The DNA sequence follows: TGTGCCAGCAGTTTCAACAGCGCTAATCAGCCCCAGCATTTT. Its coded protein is CASSFNSANQPQHF.